This TCR beta chain was captured in a study of cytomegalovirus exposure and HLA in healthy donors. Across the study: The Caucasian-associated ancestry cluster held around four fifths of around 380 genotyped donors. The study, taken as a whole, reports: Apart from CMV serostatus, no immune exposure information was available. The classifier reportedly diagnosed cytomegalovirus status with high specificity and sensitivity.

With 60 Vbeta and 13 Jbeta primers, the PCR was carried out. The assay was immunoSEQ multiplex PCR, and TCRdb's table has in-frame clones only and misses some. Here the sample spans under 150,000 clones, 75% to 85% being singletons. V lost 7 bases to trimming and J lost 4 bases, with 13 bases between them. Germline loops: CDR1 MGHDK, CDR2 SYGVNS. The CDR3 loop spans 14 amino acids. Comment on this clone: Antigen: not known.

Sequenced sample: PBMCs. This receptor was obtained from a woman aged 40-49 years in good health and CMV-seropositive. The J gene is TRBJ1-4, the V gene TRBV25-1; D ambiguous. CDR3: CASTYTGGNEKLFF. In DNA, the CDR3 is TGTGCCAGCACCTACACTGGAGGTAATGAAAAACTGTTTTTT.